This T cell receptor beta chain emerged from a study of blood T cell repertoires in COVID-19. Turning to this clone: This same CDR3 is encoded by further DNA sequences in the sample.

Sequencing used immunoSEQ multiplex PCR; TCRdb keeps in-frame clones, though not all of them. Among tens of thousands of clones, 80% to 85% were seen once, and the ten largest hold approximately 29%. Germline CDR1 DFQATT, CDR2 SNEGSKA (reference sequence). CDR3 length: 11 residues. V lost 2 bases, J lost 7 bases, and 8 bases lay in between. This chain uses TRBV20-1 with TRBJ1-2; no reliable D call. The TCR comes from a human donor in a cohort sampled during active COVID-19. Sequencing was carried out using peripheral blood. The CDR3 region is CSARPGVGYTF. In DNA form, the CDR3 reads TGCAGTGCTAGACCCGGGGTTGGCTACACCTTC.